The 14 T cell receptor beta chains reported below all come from one sample, sequenced in a study of OX40 agonist ivuxolimab in advanced cancers. TCRdb's copy holds only in-frame clones and misses some; the assay was immunoSEQ multiplex PCR. The data contain tens of thousands of clones, 70% to 90% of them singletons. This material consisted of CD4+ or CD8+ T cells sorted from blood, taken in a trial of the OX40 agonist ivuxolimab. The receptor set was obtained from an adult with an advanced solid tumor such as melanoma, head and neck, liver or kidney cancer.

This chain uses TRBV7-9 with TRBJ2-7, with D maybe TRBD2 (5 bases). The CDR3 contains 14 residues. V lost 2 bases to trimming and J lost 12 bases, with 20 bases between them. CDR1 SEHNR and CDR2 FQNEAQ come from the germline V gene (reference sequence). The CDR3 DNA reads TGTGCCAGCAGCTTATCTGGAGTCCCAAAGGAGGCGTACTTC. It yields the protein CASSLSGVPKEAYF.

The V call is TRBV19, the J call TRBJ2-1; 11 bases agree with TRBD2. V lost 5 bases and J lost 7; bases outside the gene matches: 10. The CDR3 consists of 16 residues. Germline V gives CDR1 LNHDA, CDR2 SQIVND (reference sequence). This chain's CDR3 is CASSLQLAGGGNEQFF. The CDR3 nucleotides are TGTGCCAGTAGTCTTCAGCTAGCGGGAGGTGGTAATGAGCAGTTCTTC.

This clone turned up a few times. The chain couples TRBV4-2 to TRBJ1-2, with D tentatively TRBD1 (6 bases). The CDR3 runs 14 residues. Trimming took off 11 bases at V and 2 bases at J, with 18 bases between the two ends. Per the germline V gene, CDR1 is LGHNA and CDR2 is YNFKEQ. CDR3 sequence (DNA): TGTGCCGTCACGTCGGACAGTGAGAACTATGGCTACACCTTC. It specifies CAVTSDSENYGYTF.

The rearrangement joins TRBV9 to TRBJ2-1; D might be TRBD2 (6 bases). CDR1 is SGDLS, CDR2 YYNGEE, per germline. The length of the CDR3 is 15 residues. V shed 1 base and J shed 7 bases, with 15 bases lying between them. The CDR3 DNA reads TGTGCCAGCAGCGTACTAGCGTCTCGCTTTAATGAGCAGTTCTTC. Translated: CASSVLASRFNEQFF.

This chain joins TRBV27 and TRBJ2-4; TRBD1 aligns across 8 bases. The J segment lost 2 bases and the V segment lost 4 bases, leaving 7 bases of the junction unmatched. From germline, CDR1 is MNHEY and CDR2 SMNVEV (reference sequence). The CDR3 length is 16 residues. CDR3 in DNA: TGTGCCAGCAGTTCCAGACAGGGGCAATCCAAAAACATTCAGTACTTC. Translating gives CASSSRQGQSKNIQYF.

This clone appeared a few times. V and J are TRBV6-5 and TRBJ2-7, with D unclear. CDR1 and CDR2 (germline): MNHEY, SVGAGI. Trimming pared 2 bases from V and 0 bases from J, leaving 8 bases between. CDR3 length: 14 amino acids. The CDR3 spells CASSYIQPSYEQYF. The CDR3 region has the DNA TGTGCCAGCAGTTACATCCAGCCCTCCTACGAGCAGTACTTC.

This rearrangement joins TRBV2 to TRBJ2-3; D gene uncertain. This CDR3 contains 11 residues. Trimming removed 8 bases from V and 0 bases from J, with 3 bases in between. Looked up from germline, CDR1 is SNHLY and CDR2 is FYNNEI. Here the CDR3 reads CASGSTDTQYF. CDR3 nucleotide sequence: TGTGCCAGCGGGAGCACAGATACGCAGTATTTT.

This clone has just a few counts. The rearrangement links TRBV13 to TRBJ2-7; 15 bases match TRBD2. The germline gives CDR1 PRHDT, CDR2 FYEKMQ (reference sequence). V dropped 3 bases and J dropped 5; count of bases not matched to a gene: 2. CDR3 length equals 15 residues. The DNA of the CDR3 is TGTGCCAGCAGCTTGGGACTAGCGGGAGGTAACGAGCAGTACTTC. It specifies CASSLGLAGGNEQYF.

This clone appeared a few times. The V call is TRBV7-9, the J call TRBJ1-3; D is uncertain. V gave up 2 bases and J gave up 3 bases, with 5 bases separating them. This CDR3 has 13 amino acids. From germline, CDR1 is SEHNR and CDR2 FQNEAQ (reference sequence). The CDR3 here is CASSLQLGNTIYF. CDR3 in DNA: TGTGCCAGCAGCTTACAGCTTGGAAACACCATATATTTT.

The V gene is TRBV7-9, the J gene TRBJ1-3, with D possibly TRBD1 on 5 matching bases. Germline V gene sequence: CDR1 SEHNR, CDR2 FQNEAQ (reference sequence). V shed 6 bases and J shed 0 bases, with 18 bases lying between them. This CDR3 has 17 amino acids. In nucleotides, the CDR3 is TGTGCCAGCAGACCCGCAACCCGGGGGGGCTCTGGAAACACCATATATTTT. Residues: CASRPATRGGSGNTIYF.

This CDR3 is CASSPRAQGRDDYGYTF. The CDR3 coding sequence is TGTGCCAGCAGTCCCCGCGCTCAGGGGCGGGATGACTATGGCTACACCTTC. The chain uses TRBV27 and TRBJ1-2, with a weak D call TRBD1 (6 bases). The CDR3 length is 17 residues. Deletions cut 5 bases from V and 3 bases from J, with 22 bases between. The germline V gene has CDR1 MNHEY and CDR2 SMNVEV (reference sequence).

This chain connects TRBV11-2 to TRBJ2-5; 8 bases agree with TRBD2. Germline V CDR1 and CDR2: SGHAT, FQNNGV. V gave up 5 bases and J gave up 4 bases; unmatched junction bases: 12. The CDR3 runs to 16 residues. CDR3 bases: TGTGCCAGCAGCATCGACGGGGGGGCGCAACGAGAGACCCAGTACTTC. Protein sequence: CASSIDGGAQRETQYF.

The chain couples TRBV28 to TRBJ1-5, with unresolved D. The CDR3 runs 15 residues. V lost 5 bases to trimming and J lost 0 bases, with 11 bases between them. The germline gives CDR1 MDHEN, CDR2 SYDVKM. The CDR3 region is CASSQRVDSNQPQHF. CDR3 sequence (DNA): TGTGCCAGCAGTCAACGGGTGGATAGCAATCAGCCCCAGCATTTT.

The chain joins TRBV6-5 to TRBJ2-7; D is ambiguous. Germline CDR1 reads MNHEY; CDR2 reads SVGAGI. V lost 7 bases and J lost 5, with 12 bases in between. The CDR3 contains 12 residues. The CDR3 here is CASNRDFDEQYF. The DNA of the CDR3 is TGTGCCAGCAACCGAGATTTCGACGAGCAGTACTTC.